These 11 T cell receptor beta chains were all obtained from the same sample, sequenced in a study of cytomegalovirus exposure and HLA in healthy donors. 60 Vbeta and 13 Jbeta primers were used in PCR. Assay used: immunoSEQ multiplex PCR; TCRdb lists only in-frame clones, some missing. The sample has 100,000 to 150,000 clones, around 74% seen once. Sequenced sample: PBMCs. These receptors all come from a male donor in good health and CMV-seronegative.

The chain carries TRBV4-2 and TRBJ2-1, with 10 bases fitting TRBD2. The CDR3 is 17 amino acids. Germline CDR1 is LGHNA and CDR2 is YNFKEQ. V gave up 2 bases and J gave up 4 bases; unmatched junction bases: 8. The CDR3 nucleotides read TGTGCCAGCAGCCAATCAAATAGCGGGGGGAAATACAATGAGCAGTTCTTC. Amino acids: CASSQSNSGGKYNEQFF.

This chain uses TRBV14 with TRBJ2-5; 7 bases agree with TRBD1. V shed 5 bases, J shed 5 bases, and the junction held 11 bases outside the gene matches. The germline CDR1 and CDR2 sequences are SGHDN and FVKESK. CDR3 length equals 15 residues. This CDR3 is CASSGRQGPSETQYF. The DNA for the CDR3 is TGTGCCAGCAGCGGACGACAGGGCCCCTCGGAGACCCAGTACTTC.

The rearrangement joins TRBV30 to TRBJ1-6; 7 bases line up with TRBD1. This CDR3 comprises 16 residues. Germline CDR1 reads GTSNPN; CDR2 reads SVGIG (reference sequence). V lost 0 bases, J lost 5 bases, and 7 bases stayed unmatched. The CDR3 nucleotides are TGTGCCTGGAGTGTATCGAGGGGGCGCCATAATTCACCCCTCCACTTT. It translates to CAWSVSRGRHNSPLHF.

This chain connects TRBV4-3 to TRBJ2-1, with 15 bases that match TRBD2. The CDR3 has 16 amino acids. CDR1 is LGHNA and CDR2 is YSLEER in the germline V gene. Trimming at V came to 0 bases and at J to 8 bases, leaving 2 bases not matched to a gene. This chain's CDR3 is CASSQDGTSGRHEQFF. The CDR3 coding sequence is TGCGCCAGCAGCCAAGACGGGACTAGCGGGAGGCATGAGCAGTTCTTC.

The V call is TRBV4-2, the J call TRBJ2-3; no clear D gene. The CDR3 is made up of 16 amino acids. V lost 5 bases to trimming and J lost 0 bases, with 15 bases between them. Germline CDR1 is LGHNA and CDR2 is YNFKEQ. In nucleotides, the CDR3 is TGTGCCAGCAGCTGGGCCGCGCGTTCTAGCACAGATACGCAGTATTTT. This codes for CASSWAARSSTDTQYF.

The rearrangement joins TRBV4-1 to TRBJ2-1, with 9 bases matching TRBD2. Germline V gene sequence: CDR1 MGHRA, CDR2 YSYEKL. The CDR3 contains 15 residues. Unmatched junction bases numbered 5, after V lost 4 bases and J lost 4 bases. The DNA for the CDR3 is TGCGCCAGCAGCCTTGCTAGCGGGGAATACAATGAGCAGTTCTTC. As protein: CASSLASGEYNEQFF.

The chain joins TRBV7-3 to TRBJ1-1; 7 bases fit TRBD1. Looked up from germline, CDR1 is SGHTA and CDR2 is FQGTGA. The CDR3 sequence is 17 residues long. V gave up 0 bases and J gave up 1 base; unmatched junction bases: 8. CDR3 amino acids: CASSLTQVRQGNTEAFF. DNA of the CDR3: TGTGCCAGCAGCTTAACTCAAGTACGACAGGGGAACACTGAAGCTTTCTTT. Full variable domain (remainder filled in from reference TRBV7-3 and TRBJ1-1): GAGVSQTPSNKVTEKGKYVELRCDPISGHTALYWYRQSLGQGPEFLIYFQGTGAADDSGLPNDRFFAVRPEGSVSTLKIQRTERGDSAVYLCASSLTQVRQGNTEAFFGQGTRLTVV.

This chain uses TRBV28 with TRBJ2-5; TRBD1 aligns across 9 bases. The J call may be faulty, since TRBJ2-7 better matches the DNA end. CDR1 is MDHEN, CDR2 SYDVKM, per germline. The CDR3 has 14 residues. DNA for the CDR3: TGTGCCAGCAGTTCCGGGACAGGGATCTACGAGCAGTACTTC. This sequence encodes CASSSGTGIYEQYF.

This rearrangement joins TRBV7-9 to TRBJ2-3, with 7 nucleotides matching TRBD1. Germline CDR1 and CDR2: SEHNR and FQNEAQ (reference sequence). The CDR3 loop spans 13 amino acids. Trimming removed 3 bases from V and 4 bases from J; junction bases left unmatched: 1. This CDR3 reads CASSFTGADTQYF. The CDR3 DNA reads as TGTGCCAGCAGCTTTACAGGGGCAGATACGCAGTATTTT.

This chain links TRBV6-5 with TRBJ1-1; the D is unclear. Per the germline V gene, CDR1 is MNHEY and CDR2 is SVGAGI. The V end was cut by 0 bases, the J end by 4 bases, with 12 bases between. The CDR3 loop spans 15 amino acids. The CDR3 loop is CASSYSRRIGTEAFF. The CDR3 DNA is TGTGCCAGCAGTTACTCGAGGAGGATCGGCACTGAAGCTTTCTTT.

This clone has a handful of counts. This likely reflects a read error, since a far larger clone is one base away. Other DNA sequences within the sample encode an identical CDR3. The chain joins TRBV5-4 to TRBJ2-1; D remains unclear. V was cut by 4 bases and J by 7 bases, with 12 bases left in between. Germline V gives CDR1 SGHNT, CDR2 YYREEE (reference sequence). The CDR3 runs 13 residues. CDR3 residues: CASSQARGNEQFF. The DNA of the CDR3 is TGTGCCAGCAGCCAAGCAAGAGGAAATGAGCAGTTCTTC. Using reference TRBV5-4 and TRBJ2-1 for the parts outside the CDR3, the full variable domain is ETGVTQSPTHLIKTRGQQVTLRCSSQSGHNTVSWYQQALGQGPQFIFQYYREEENGRGNFPPRFSGLQFPNYSSELNVNALELDDSALYLCASSQARGNEQFFGPGTRLTVL.